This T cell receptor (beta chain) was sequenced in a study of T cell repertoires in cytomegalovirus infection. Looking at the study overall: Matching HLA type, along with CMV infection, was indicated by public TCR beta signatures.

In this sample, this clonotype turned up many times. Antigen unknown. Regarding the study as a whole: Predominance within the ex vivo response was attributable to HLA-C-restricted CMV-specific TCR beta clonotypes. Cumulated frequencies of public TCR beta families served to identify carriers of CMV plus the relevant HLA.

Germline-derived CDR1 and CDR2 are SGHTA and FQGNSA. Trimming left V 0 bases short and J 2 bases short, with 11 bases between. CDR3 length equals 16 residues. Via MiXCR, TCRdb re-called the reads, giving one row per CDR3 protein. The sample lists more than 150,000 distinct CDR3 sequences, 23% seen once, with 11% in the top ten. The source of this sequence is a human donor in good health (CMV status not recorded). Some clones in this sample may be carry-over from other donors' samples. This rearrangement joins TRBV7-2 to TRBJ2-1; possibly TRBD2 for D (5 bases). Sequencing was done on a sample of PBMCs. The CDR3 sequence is CASSLAAPGAYNEQFF. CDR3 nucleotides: TGTGCCAGCAGCTTAGCAGCCCCCGGGGCCTACAATGAGCAGTTCTTC.